What follows describes a single T cell receptor beta chain. What it recognizes is unknown. V lost 1 base, J lost 2 bases, and 14 bases lay in between. CDR3 length: 16 residues. Germline CDR1 MDHEN, CDR2 SYDVKM. The data are from a study of OX40 agonist ivuxolimab in advanced cancers. As for the study in general: Across the patients, intravenous ivuxolimab was delivered every 2 weeks at 0.01 to 10 mg/kg. From roughly 20 to 79 years was the age range, with a mean of about 56 years, and about 78% were male.

TCRdb keeps only in-frame clones here, not all; method: immunoSEQ multiplex PCR. The table shows under 85,000 clones, with more than 75% occurring only once. The study, taken as a whole, reports: CD4+ and CD8+ blood T cells expanded clonally by week 6 at 0.1 to 3.0 mg/kg. No determination was made of the antigen specificity of the expanded peripheral T cells.

The specimen comprised CD4+ or CD8+ T cells sorted from blood, sampled in a trial of the OX40 agonist ivuxolimab. This sequence joins TRBV28 and TRBJ1-2; D is unresolved. The TCR was taken from an adult with an advanced solid tumor such as melanoma, head and neck, liver or kidney cancer. The CDR3 DNA sequence: TGTGCCAGCAGTTTATCGCCATATGGCCCGAACTATGGCTACACCTTC. Translated: CASSLSPYGPNYGYTF.